The 11 T cell receptor beta chains reported below all come from one sample, sequenced in a study of blood T cell repertoires in COVID-19. Produced via immunoSEQ multiplex PCR; TCRdb's table is partial and in-frame only. The sample shows around 300,000 clones, around 90% of them seen only once. Sequences were obtained from PBMCs or T cells enriched from blood (not recorded which). These receptors all stem from a woman aged 18-35 years with acute COVID-19.

The chain employs TRBV10-1 and TRBJ2-1; D is undetermined. With 7 bases removed from V and 9 bases from J, the gap between germline ends came to 13 bases. This CDR3 has 12 residues. Germline loops: CDR1 WNHNN, CDR2 SYGVQD (reference sequence). CDR3 sequence reads: CASNIRSTEQFF. The CDR3 DNA is TGCGCCAGCAATATAAGGAGTACTGAGCAGTTCTTC.

This rearrangement joins TRBV10-3 to TRBJ1-2, with D possibly being TRBD1 (6 bases). The CDR3 extends over 18 amino acids. V lost 3 bases to trimming and J lost 0 bases, with 20 bases between them. Germline V gives CDR1 ENHRY, CDR2 SYGVKD. CDR3 sequence reads: CAISDPSSQGSSNYGYTF. CDR3 nucleotides: TGTGCCATCAGTGATCCTTCATCCCAGGGGTCTTCTAACTATGGCTACACCTTC.

The genes are TRBV30 and TRBJ1-1; D is perhaps TRBD1 (5 bases). Germline lookup yields CDR1 GTSNPN and CDR2 SVGIG (reference sequence). V was shortened by 2 bases and J by 5 bases, with 12 bases between the two germline ends. The CDR3 totals 13 residues. CDR3 sequence reads: CAWSPGRGTEAFF. CDR3 coding DNA: TGTGCCTGGAGTCCCGGCCGGGGGACTGAAGCTTTCTTT.

The rearrangement joins TRBV4-2 to TRBJ1-2; tentative D call: TRBD1 (5 bases). The germline CDR1 and CDR2 sequences are LGHNA and YNFKEQ. V shed 0 bases and J shed 8 bases, with 16 bases lying between them. The CDR3 length is 15 residues. This chain's CDR3 is CASSQESGVGIGYTF. CDR3 nucleotide sequence: TGTGCCAGCAGCCAAGAATCGGGGGTCGGAATAGGCTACACCTTC.

The V gene is TRBV27, the J gene TRBJ2-5; TRBD1 aligns across 7 bases. Germline values: CDR1 MNHEY, CDR2 SMNVEV (reference sequence). V was clipped by 0 bases and J by 5 bases; unmatched bases: 6. The CDR3 totals 15 residues. CDR3 region: CASSLSRTGGETQYF. The CDR3 bases are TGTGCCAGCAGTTTATCGAGGACAGGCGGTGAGACCCAGTACTTC.

In DNA form, the CDR3 reads TGTGCCAGCAGTGAGAGCGGGAACCCCAAAAACATTCAGTACTTC. This sequence encodes CASSESGNPKNIQYF. V gene TRBV9 combines with J gene TRBJ2-4, with 7 bases matching TRBD2. V shed 5 bases and J 2 bases; nucleotides not matched to a gene: 7. There are 15 residues in the CDR3. CDR1 SGDLS and CDR2 YYNGEE come from the germline V gene.

The chain has TRBV28 and TRBJ2-2; D is ambiguous. Per the germline V gene, CDR1 is MDHEN and CDR2 is SYDVKM. This CDR3 spans 15 amino acids. Trimming took off 5 bases at V and 7 bases at J, with 17 bases between the two ends. CDR3 sequence: CASSRSLFGLGELFF. In DNA, the CDR3 is TGTGCCAGCAGTCGTTCACTCTTCGGTCTCGGGGAGCTGTTTTTT.

This rearrangement joins TRBV7-2 to TRBJ1-3, with unresolved D. Germline V gene data show CDR1 as SGHTA and CDR2 as FQGNSA. The CDR3 is 14 amino acids. V lost 6 bases and J lost 0, with 9 bases in between. The chain's CDR3 is CASSLSISGNTIYF. The CDR3 DNA reads TGTGCCAGCAGTCTCTCTATCTCTGGAAACACCATATATTTT.

The rearrangement uses TRBV28 and TRBJ1-4, with 7 bases lining up with TRBD1. V shed 5 bases and J 2 bases; nucleotides not matched to a gene: 5. Germline V gives CDR1 MDHEN, CDR2 SYDVKM. There are 15 residues in the CDR3. Here the CDR3 DNA reads TGTGCCAGCAGTCCCAGACAGGGCACTAATGAAAAACTGTTTTTT. Residues: CASSPRQGTNEKLFF.

This clone came up once. This chain connects TRBV5-6 to TRBJ1-2; no definite D call. CDR1 and CDR2 (germline): SGHDT, YYEEEE. There are 13 residues in the CDR3. Between the trimmed V and J ends, which lost 4 bases and 4 bases, there was a span of 11 bases. The CDR3 nucleotides are TGTGCCAGCAGCCCTAGTAGGCTCTATGGCTACACCTTC. This sequence encodes CASSPSRLYGYTF.

The chain links TRBV28 to TRBJ2-1, with 8 bases matching TRBD1. Losses at the gene ends were 9 bases for V and 5 bases for J; bases not matched to a gene: 9. Germline-derived CDR1 and CDR2 are MDHEN and SYDVKM. The CDR3 is 14 residues long. In DNA form, the CDR3 reads TGTGCCAGTATAGGACAGGGTAAACACAATGAGCAGTTCTTC. Translation: CASIGQGKHNEQFF.